These 7 T cell receptor beta chains were all obtained from the same sample, sequenced in a study of cytomegalovirus exposure and HLA in healthy donors. With 60 Vbeta and 13 Jbeta primers, the PCR was carried out. TCRdb's table, derived via immunoSEQ multiplex PCR, lists solely in-frame clones and lacks some. This sample yields 55,000 to 75,000 clones, of which approximately 70% are seen a single time; 15% to 20% belongs to the top ten. Sample: PBMCs. These TCRs come from a man in his forties in good health and CMV-seropositive.

The J gene is TRBJ2-3, the V gene TRBV2; D unclear. V was cut by 3 bases and J by 1 base, with 8 bases left in between. CDR3 length: 14 amino acids. Looked up from germline, CDR1 is SNHLY and CDR2 is FYNNEI. For the CDR3, the DNA is TGTGCCAGCAGTGATAAGCACGGCACAGATACGCAGTATTTT. Its protein is CASSDKHGTDTQYF.

The CDR3 reads CASGSGLAYEQYF. CDR3 in DNA: TGTGCTAGTGGTTCGGGACTCGCCTACGAGCAGTACTTC. The chain joins TRBV12-5 to TRBJ2-7; possible D gene TRBD2, 6 bases. This CDR3 contains 13 residues. Germline V gene data show CDR1 as LGHNT and CDR2 as FRNRAP. With 4 bases removed from V and 2 bases from J, the gap between germline ends came to 9 bases.

The chain is built from TRBV6-1 and TRBJ2-7; TRBD1 agrees at 9 bases. V was pared by 8 bases and J by 1 base, with 6 bases of the junction left unmatched. Germline-derived CDR1 and CDR2 are MNHNS and SASEGT. The CDR3 sequence is 14 residues long. The DNA for the CDR3 is TGTGCCAGCTCGGGACAGGGTATATCCTACGAGCAGTACTTC. Translated: CASSGQGISYEQYF.

V gene TRBV28 combines with J gene TRBJ1-2; 11 nucleotides align to TRBD1. Germline assignment: CDR1 MDHEN and CDR2 SYDVKM. V shed 6 bases, J shed 7 bases, and the junction held 7 bases outside the gene matches. The CDR3 length is 14 residues. The CDR3 sequence: CASRGQGASGGYTF. CDR3 nucleotide sequence: TGTGCCAGCAGAGGACAGGGGGCGTCAGGTGGCTACACCTTC.

CDR3 residues: CASSYKDKGYGYTF. For the CDR3, the DNA is TGTGCCAGCAGCTACAAAGACAAAGGCTATGGCTACACCTTC. V usage is TRBV7-2 and J usage is TRBJ1-2; D call uncertain. CDR3 length: 14 amino acids. Looked up from germline, CDR1 is SGHTA and CDR2 is FQGNSA. With 4 bases removed from V and 4 bases from J, the gap between germline ends came to 13 bases.

The V and J genes are TRBV10-3 and TRBJ2-3; the match to TRBD2 covers 7 bases. Trimming cost V 6 bases and J 5 bases; bases outside gene matches: 11. Germline V gene lookup returns CDR1 ENHRY and CDR2 SYGVKD. The CDR3 has 15 residues. The DNA for the CDR3 is TGTGCCATCAGGCCACTAGCGTATAGTGGAGATACGCAGTATTTT. Residues: CAIRPLAYSGDTQYF.

In this sample, this clone turned up once. The CDR3 coding sequence is TGTGCCAGCAGCTTGACATATACCCCTAACTATGGCTACACCTTC. Its translation: CASSLTYTPNYGYTF. J is TRBJ1-2 and V is TRBV5-6; no reliable D call. The CDR3 is made up of 15 amino acids. Per the germline V gene, CDR1 is SGHDT and CDR2 is YYEEEE. V was shortened by 1 base and J by 0 bases, with 10 bases between the two germline ends.